This T cell receptor beta chain comes out of a study of cytomegalovirus exposure and HLA in healthy donors. Regarding the study as a whole: Cytomegalovirus-associated status was assigned to some 160 TCR beta chains. Highly shared sequence variants in one cluster were likely a sequencing artifact. Based on reports, TCR beta sequences accurately predicted HLA-A and HLA-B alleles for most subjects.

In the PCR, 60 Vbeta and 13 Jbeta primers were used. Repertoires were generated with immunoSEQ multiplex PCR, while TCRdb's copy carries only in-frame clones and drops some. The sample holds about 98,000 clones, around two thirds seen once. Looked up from germline, CDR1 is SEHNR and CDR2 is FQNEAQ (reference sequence). The CDR3 contains 12 residues. This clone was observed a handful of times. Its antigen is not identified. The germline gene is not matched at one end of the junction; a read error may be the cause. The sequencing sample was made of PBMCs. The chain carries TRBV7-9 and TRBJ2-7; D not certain. The receptor was derived from a male donor in good health and CMV-seronegative. CDR3 in DNA: TGTTCCAGCAGCCGGGTTTCCTACGAGCAGTACTTC. Translated: CSSSRVSYEQYF. Full variable domain (remainder filled in from reference TRBV7-9 and TRBJ2-7): DTGVSQNPRHKITKRGQNVTFRCDPISEHNRLYWYRQTLGQGPEFLTYFQNEAQLEKSRLLSDRFSAERPKGSFSTLEIQRTEQGDSAMYLCSSSRVSYEQYFGPGTRLTVT.